The 13 T cell receptor beta chains presented below share a single source sample, sequenced in a study of PD-1 blockade in classical Hodgkin lymphoma. Time point specified: cycle 4 day 1 (C4D1), after around six weeks of nivolumab. Every single patient, without exception, relapsed after autologous stem cell transplantation, and brentuximab vedotin exposure varied. The table came from immunoSEQ multiplex PCR; TCRdb's copy has only in-frame clones and leaves some out. The data hold some 100,000 clones, with 85% to 95% observed a single time. Sequenced material: peripheral blood mononuclear cells (PBMCs), taken before the fourth cycle of nivolumab. The receptor set was obtained from a human donor with classical Hodgkin lymphoma.

The rearrangement uses TRBV30 and TRBJ2-7; 9 nucleotides agree with TRBD2. The germline gives CDR1 GTSNPN, CDR2 SVGIG (reference sequence). The CDR3 is 16 amino acids. J gave up 3 bases and V 0 bases, and 9 bases lay outside the gene matches. CDR3 amino acids: CAWSVGTSFRGYEQYF. In DNA, the CDR3 is TGTGCCTGGAGTGTAGGGACTAGCTTTCGGGGCTACGAGCAGTACTTC. The variable domain in full, completed from reference TRBV30 and TRBJ2-7, reads SQTIHQWPATLVQPVGSPLSLECTVEGTSNPNLYWYRQAAGRGLQLLFYSVGIGQISSEVPQNLSASRPQDRQFILSSKKLLLSDSGFYLCAWSVGTSFRGYEQYFGPGTRLTVT.

The gene calls are TRBV27 and TRBJ2-1; D is possibly TRBD1 (6 bases). CDR1 and CDR2 from the germline V gene are MNHEY and SMNVEV (reference sequence). The CDR3 is made up of 14 amino acids. The V end was cut by 2 bases, the J end by 10 bases, with 15 bases between. The CDR3 protein is CASSLRGSSDEQFF. The CDR3 region has the DNA TGTGCCAGCAGTTTAAGGGGGAGCAGTGACGAGCAGTTCTTC.

The V call is TRBV9, the J call TRBJ2-7, with D unclear. CDR1 is SGDLS, CDR2 YYNGEE, per germline. Between the trimmed V and J ends, which lost 0 bases and 1 base, there was a span of 8 bases. The CDR3 contains 14 residues. The CDR3: CASSVGAQSYEQYF. DNA of the CDR3: TGTGCCAGCAGCGTAGGGGCCCAGTCCTACGAGCAGTACTTC.

This clone occurred once. The chain carries TRBV19 and TRBJ2-6, with 7 positions matching TRBD1. V gave up 6 bases and J gave up 0 bases; unmatched junction bases: 11. There are 18 residues in the CDR3. Germline V gene sequence: CDR1 LNHDA, CDR2 SQIVND (reference sequence). Written as DNA, the CDR3 is TGTGCCAGTAGCCTCCCCGGACAGGCATTCTCTGGGGCCAACGTCCTGACTTTC. It is translated as CASSLPGQAFSGANVLTF.

The rearrangement joins TRBV27 to TRBJ2-1; the D gene is possibly TRBD1 (6 bases). The CDR3 covers 14 residues. Germline CDR1 reads MNHEY; CDR2 reads SMNVEV (reference sequence). The V gene lost 7 bases and the J gene lost 4 bases, with 14 bases spanning the gap. CDR3 amino acids: CASTAGTPYNEQFF. The CDR3 coding sequence is TGTGCCAGCACCGCAGGGACACCTTACAATGAGCAGTTCTTC.

The CDR3 reads CASSVAGGVYEQYF. Here the CDR3 DNA reads TGTGCCAGCAGCGTAGCGGGGGGGGTCTACGAGCAGTACTTC. The J gene is TRBJ2-7, the V gene TRBV9; 8 bases agree with TRBD2. This CDR3 spans 14 amino acids. Germline V lookup: CDR1 SGDLS, CDR2 YYNGEE. V was clipped by 0 bases and J by 3 bases; unmatched bases: 2.

The chain employs TRBV28 and TRBJ1-5; D is unresolved. Deletions cut 11 bases from V and 2 bases from J, with 10 bases between. CDR3 length equals 12 residues. Germline lookup yields CDR1 MDHEN and CDR2 SYDVKM. The CDR3 is CAVNVGNQPQHF. The CDR3 DNA follows: TGTGCCGTCAACGTAGGCAATCAGCCCCAGCATTTT.

The chain recombines TRBV5-1 with TRBJ2-4; TRBD1 matches 7 bases. V lost 3 bases, J lost 5 bases, and 5 bases stayed unmatched. The CDR3 runs 14 residues. Germline V CDR1 and CDR2: SGHRS, YFSETQ. CDR3 sequence: CASSSGTDQNIQYF. DNA of the CDR3: TGCGCCAGCAGCTCGGGGACAGACCAAAACATTCAGTACTTC.

The genes are TRBV29-1 and TRBJ1-6; unclear D gene. The V end lost 6 bases, the J end lost 6 bases, and 15 bases lay between the germline ends. The CDR3 loop spans 14 amino acids. Germline V lookup: CDR1 SQVTM, CDR2 ANQGSEA. The CDR3 region is CSVQGASFNSPLHF. The CDR3 region has the DNA TGCAGCGTCCAAGGAGCTAGTTTTAATTCACCCCTCCACTTT.

The V and J genes are TRBV6-5 and TRBJ2-7; possible D gene TRBD1, 6 bases. Germline lookup yields CDR1 MNHEY and CDR2 SVGAGI. V lost 0 bases and J 5 bases, leaving 11 bases between the germline ends. The CDR3 contains 14 residues. CDR3 amino acids: CASSYSRGFNEQYF. Written as DNA, the CDR3 is TGTGCCAGCAGTTACTCGAGGGGGTTCAACGAGCAGTACTTC.

The V gene is TRBV6-5, the J gene TRBJ2-7; TRBD2 agrees at 7 bases. CDR3 size: 15 residues. The junction had 12 bases not matched to a gene; V was cut back by 5 bases and J by 5 bases. The germline V gene has CDR1 MNHEY and CDR2 SVGAGI. The CDR3 loop reads CASSPFGGRDHEQYF. The CDR3 coding sequence is TGTGCCAGCAGTCCCTTCGGAGGGAGGGACCACGAGCAGTACTTC.

CDR3 in amino acids: CAWSHPSSGRAHEQYF. Here the CDR3 DNA reads TGTGCCTGGAGTCACCCTTCTAGCGGGAGGGCCCACGAGCAGTACTTC. The J gene is TRBJ2-7, the V gene TRBV30, with TRBD2 matching over 12 bases. The CDR3 runs to 16 residues. The junction had 10 bases not matched to a gene; V was cut back by 2 bases and J by 5 bases. The germline CDR1 and CDR2 sequences are GTSNPN and SVGIG (reference sequence).

The CDR3 DNA is TGTGCCAGCAGTTTATGGTACCAAGAGACCCAGTACTTC. This codes for CASSLWYQETQYF. The chain is built from TRBV27 and TRBJ2-5; D is ambiguous. The germline V gene has CDR1 MNHEY and CDR2 SMNVEV (reference sequence). The V end lost 1 base, the J end lost 0 bases, and 3 bases lay between the germline ends. The CDR3 spans 13 residues.